Here is one T cell receptor beta chain with its context. Its target is not known. This specimen belongs to a study of read filtering for tumor transcriptome and immune sequencing. The wider study: After DNase treatment, RNA was made into whole-transcriptome libraries.

From roughly 390 ng of RNA, a library with molecular barcoded alpha/delta and beta/gamma adaptors was made. TCRdb passed the reads through MiXCR, listing each CDR3 protein once. The table includes about 50,000 distinct CDR3 sequences, roughly 20% detected once. Study-level findings and limits: Compared with RNA-seq, IR-seq gave much higher clonotype depth and reliability. Correlation between methods rose after single-read clonotypes were removed.

The sample was a population of CD138-negative cells sorted from bone marrow. The sequence was collected from a donor over 35 with multiple myeloma.

The DNA of the CDR3 is TGCGCCAGCTCGCAGGGGTTGCGCGCGAACACCGGGGAGCTGTTTTTT. Its translation: CASSQGLRANTGELFF. The chain couples TRBV5-1 to TRBJ2-2, with D possibly TRBD1 on 6 matching bases. V was cut by 7 bases and J by 0 bases, with 16 bases left in between. Germline V gives CDR1 SGHRS, CDR2 YFSETQ. There are 16 residues in the CDR3.